These 10 T cell receptor beta chains originate from one sample sequenced in a study of control samples from healthy donors and cancer patients. Profiling relied on immunoSEQ multiplex PCR, and the TCRdb table lists in-frame clones only, not all of them. Here the sample spans about 150,000 clones, about nine tenths being singletons. Sequenced sample: blood. The receptors derive from a man younger than 40 in good health.

V is TRBV2 and J is TRBJ2-3; no firm D call. This CDR3 spans 16 amino acids. Trimming cost V 4 bases and J 4 bases, with 18 bases left between them. Germline lookup yields CDR1 SNHLY and CDR2 FYNNEI. The CDR3 reads CASSVDPGFGPDTQYF. The CDR3 DNA follows: TGTGCCAGCAGTGTGGACCCCGGTTTTGGTCCAGATACGCAGTATTTT.

This clone was recorded a few times. The rearrangement joins TRBV24-1 to TRBJ1-2; no clear D gene. The V end was cut by 1 base, the J end by 8 bases, with 13 bases between. Germline CDR1 KGHDR, CDR2 SFDVKD. The CDR3 is made up of 14 amino acids. The CDR3 bases are TGTGCCACCAGTGATTTCCCGCTAACTCTAGGCTACACCTTC. Protein sequence: CATSDFPLTLGYTF.

The genes are TRBV24-1 and TRBJ1-5; D gene uncertain. Germline CDR1 and CDR2: KGHDR and SFDVKD. Trimming stripped 7 bases from V and 0 bases from J, with 12 bases between. The CDR3 is 15 residues long. The CDR3 protein is CATSEKGTSNQPQHF. The CDR3 bases are TGTGCCACCAGCGAAAAAGGAACTAGCAATCAGCCCCAGCATTTT.

This sequence joins TRBV6-2 or TRBV6-3 and TRBJ2-7; 12 bases are shared with TRBD2. V trimming: 6 bases; J trimming: 12 bases; junction bases outside the gene matches: 15. The germline gives CDR1 MNHEY, CDR2 SVGEGT. The CDR3 totals 15 residues. CDR3 nucleotide sequence: TGTGCCAGCAGCCACACACTTAAGACTAGCGGGGGACTGTACTTC. Translation: CASSHTLKTSGGLYF.

V and J are TRBV11-2 and TRBJ1-6; D is perhaps TRBD1 (5 bases). V lost 5 bases and J lost 10, with 15 bases in between. The V gene's germline CDR1 is SGHAT and CDR2 FQNNGV. The CDR3 is 14 amino acids. The CDR3, as DNA: TGTGCCAGCAGCGCCCTCTTAGGGGAATCACCCCTCCACTTT. Residues: CASSALLGESPLHF.

V and J are TRBV7-8 and TRBJ1-2; D possibly corresponds to TRBD1 (5 bases). The V gene lost 4 bases and the J gene lost 4 bases, with 10 bases spanning the gap. Germline lookup yields CDR1 SGHVS and CDR2 FQNEAQ. The CDR3 consists of 13 residues. The CDR3: CASSWQGTYGYTF. The CDR3 DNA reads TGTGCCAGCAGCTGGCAGGGTACCTATGGCTACACCTTC.

The chain couples TRBV9 to TRBJ2-7; 11 nucleotides agree with TRBD1. V dropped 3 bases and J dropped 2; count of bases not matched to a gene: 4. CDR3 length: 15 residues. Germline V CDR1 and CDR2: SGDLS, YYNGEE. The CDR3 protein is CASSARDRGAYEQYF. The CDR3 DNA sequence: TGTGCCAGCAGCGCCCGGGACAGGGGGGCCTACGAGCAGTACTTC.

The V call is TRBV4-2, the J call TRBJ1-2; 7 bases align to TRBD1. Germline V gives CDR1 LGHNA, CDR2 YNFKEQ. The CDR3 is 15 amino acids. V lost 0 bases, J lost 6 bases, and 7 bases stayed unmatched. The CDR3 region is CASSQEGRQGDGYTF. The CDR3 DNA follows: TGTGCCAGCAGCCAAGAGGGGAGGCAGGGGGATGGCTACACCTTC.

The chain employs TRBV11-2 and TRBJ1-3; weak D call: TRBD1 (6 bases). Germline V gene sequence: CDR1 SGHAT, CDR2 FQNNGV. V was trimmed by 5 bases and J by 3 bases, leaving 11 bases between them. CDR3 length: 14 residues. CDR3 nucleotide sequence: TGTGCCAGCAGCCCAGGGGTGGGTGGAAACACCATATATTTT. The encoded protein is CASSPGVGGNTIYF.

The rearrangement uses TRBV6-1 and TRBJ1-2; D ambiguous. The CDR3 runs 13 residues. The V and J ends lost 2 bases and 4 bases respectively, with 8 bases between them. Per the germline V gene, CDR1 is MNHNS and CDR2 is SASEGT. This chain's CDR3 is CASSESQLYGYTF. CDR3 nucleotide sequence: TGTGCCAGCAGTGAAAGTCAGCTCTATGGCTACACCTTC.